A selection of T cell receptor beta chains follows, all from one sample in a study of molecular identifiers for immune sequencing clone quantification. TCRdb re-called the PCR reads with MiXCR, one entry per CDR3 protein. In the table there are a few hundred thousand distinct CDR3 sequences, roughly 24% of which are singletons. The specimen sequenced was naive CD8+ T cells from blood, with Jurkat cell RNA spiked in. These receptors were collected from a human donor in good health. Some libraries in this study had Jurkat cell RNA spiked in. The CDR3 runs from the conserved cysteine through the conserved F or W. The order of the fields is D gene, V gene, J gene, clone size, CDR3 protein, CDR3 DNA. D genes are given only for firm matches. Size tells how often a clone was seen (once, few, many) or the class of an expanded clone, and some rows leave it out.

D: TRBD2; V: TRBV5-3; J: TRBJ2-3; size: NA; CDR3: CASSSGLAGGVPTGTQYF; DNA: TGTGCCAGCAGCTCGGGACTAGCGGGAGGGGTACCCACAGGTACGCAGTATTTT
D: NA; V: TRBV5-6; J: TRBJ1-5; size: NA; CDR3: CASSYPRGTQPQHF; DNA: TGTGCCAGCAGCTATCCCCGGGGGACGCAGCCCCAGCATTTT
D: TRBD1; V: TRBV25-1; J: TRBJ1-1; size: many; CDR3: CASSASSTGVTEAFF; DNA: TGTGCCAGCAGTGCCTCCTCGACAGGGGTCACTGAAGCTTTCTTT
D: NA; V: TRBV6-5; J: TRBJ1-4; size: many; CDR3: CASSPAATNEKLFF; DNA: TGTGCCAGCAGCCCAGCAGCAACTAATGAAAAACTGTTTTTT
D: NA; V: TRBV11-2; J: TRBJ2-3; size: NA; CDR3: CASSLGVIHTDTQYF; DNA: TGTGCCAGCAGCTTAGGGGTAATACACACAGATACGCAGTATTTT
D: NA; V: TRBV23-1; J: TRBJ2-2; size: NA; CDR3: CASSPIIRAGELFF; DNA: TGCGCCAGCAGTCCAATCATAAGGGCCGGGGAGCTGTTTTTT
D: TRBD1; V: TRBV5-4; J: TRBJ2-7; size: NA; CDR3: CASSGGTGTGYEQYF; DNA: TGTGCCAGCAGCGGCGGGACAGGGACTGGCTACGAGCAGTACTTC
D: TRBD1; V: TRBV12-3/TRBV12-4; J: TRBJ1-2; size: many; CDR3: CASSWDSTRGYTF; DNA: TGTGCCAGCAGTTGGGACAGCACTAGGGGCTACACCTTC
D: TRBD2; V: TRBV7-2; J: TRBJ2-3; size: NA; CDR3: CASSLAEDDSGISDTQYF; DNA: TGTGCCAGCAGCTTAGCCGAGGACGACAGCGGGATCTCAGATACGCAGTATTTT
D: NA; V: TRBV7-9; J: TRBJ2-2; size: NA; CDR3: CASSLHRGGNTGELFF; DNA: TGTGCCAGCAGTTTACACAGGGGAGGTAACACCGGGGAGCTGTTTTTT
D: NA; V: TRBV18; J: TRBJ1-2; size: few; CDR3: CASSPSGANYGYTF; DNA: TGTGCCAGCTCACCCAGTGGGGCTAACTATGGCTACACCTTC
D: TRBD1; V: TRBV5-4; J: TRBJ2-7; size: NA; CDR3: CASSYGLDRVYEQYF; DNA: TGTGCCAGCAGCTACGGGTTGGACAGGGTTTACGAGCAGTACTTC
D: NA; V: TRBV7-3; J: TRBJ2-1; size: many; CDR3: CASSLGRWGNEQFF; DNA: TGTGCCAGCAGCTTAGGTCGTTGGGGCAATGAGCAGTTCTTC
D: TRBD2; V: TRBV29-1; J: TRBJ2-7; size: few; CDR3: CSVINGRGWEQYF; DNA: TGCAGCGTTATAAACGGGAGGGGTTGGGAGCAGTACTTC
D: TRBD2; V: TRBV7-2; J: TRBJ2-7; size: NA; CDR3: CASSLGGLAMSDEQYF; DNA: TGTGCCAGCAGTTTAGGGGGACTAGCTATGTCCGACGAGCAGTACTTC
D: NA; V: TRBV18; J: TRBJ2-1; size: NA; CDR3: CASQQYNEQFF; DNA: TGTGCCAGCCAACAGTACAATGAGCAGTTCTTC
D: NA; V: TRBV4-1; J: TRBJ1-6; size: NA; CDR3: CASSQTGAYNSPLHF; DNA: TGCGCCAGCAGCCAAACCGGGGCCTATAATTCACCCCTCCACTTT
D: NA; V: TRBV12-3/TRBV12-4; J: TRBJ2-3; size: many; CDR3: CASSLLGVPDTQYF; DNA: TGTGCCAGCAGTTTGCTGGGGGTCCCAGATACGCAGTATTTT
D: NA; V: TRBV29-1; J: TRBJ2-7; size: NA; CDR3: CSVGLTTRGAYEQYF; DNA: TGCAGCGTTGGCCTAACTACAAGGGGGGCCTACGAGCAGTACTTC
D: NA; V: TRBV5-5; J: TRBJ2-5; size: many; CDR3: CASSLHDSHQETQYF; DNA: TGTGCCAGCAGCTTACATGACAGCCACCAAGAGACCCAGTACTTC
D: NA; V: TRBV28; J: TRBJ1-1; size: few; CDR3: CASSLPGPGTEAFF; DNA: TGTGCCAGCAGTTTACCGGGACCGGGGACTGAAGCTTTCTTT
D: NA; V: TRBV5-6; J: TRBJ2-3; size: many; CDR3: CASSSASTDTQYF; DNA: TGTGCCAGCAGCTCCGCGTCCACAGATACGCAGTATTTT
D: NA; V: TRBV6-6; J: TRBJ2-1; size: few; CDR3: CASSYSGGLYNEQFF; DNA: TGTGCCAGCAGTTACTCGGGGGGCCTCTACAATGAGCAGTTCTTC
D: NA; V: TRBV7-9; J: TRBJ1-1; size: many; CDR3: CASREGNEAFF; DNA: TGTGCCAGCAGGGAGGGGAATGAAGCTTTCTTT
D: NA; V: TRBV4-3; J: TRBJ2-1; size: NA; CDR3: CASSQEARVHEQFF; DNA: TGCGCCAGCAGCCAAGAGGCCAGGGTACATGAGCAGTTCTTC
D: NA; V: TRBV9; J: TRBJ2-6; size: many; CDR3: CASSGVAGANVLTF; DNA: TGTGCCAGCAGCGGAGTAGCTGGGGCCAACGTCCTGACTTTC
D: TRBD2; V: TRBV7-9; J: TRBJ2-4; size: few; CDR3: CASSSGGGLAKNIQYF; DNA: TGTGCCAGCTCATCCGGGGGGGGTCTCGCCAAAAACATTCAGTACTTC
D: TRBD2; V: TRBV4-2; J: TRBJ2-7; size: many; CDR3: CASSREAGYEQYF; DNA: TGTGCCAGCAGCCGAGAAGCGGGGTACGAGCAGTACTTC
D: NA; V: TRBV10-2; J: TRBJ2-3; size: many; CDR3: CASSGPQTGAPADTQYF; DNA: TGCGCCAGCAGTGGCCCCCAAACGGGGGCCCCGGCAGATACGCAGTATTTT
D: NA; V: TRBV7-9; J: TRBJ2-4; size: many; CDR3: CASSPGPLILAKNIQYF; DNA: TGTGCCAGCAGCCCGGGACCCTTGATTCTAGCCAAAAACATTCAGTACTTC
D: NA; V: TRBV30; J: TRBJ2-7; size: NA; CDR3: CAWSTTGASEQYF; DNA: TGTGCCTGGAGCACCACTGGGGCATCCGAGCAGTACTTC
D: NA; V: TRBV4-3; J: TRBJ2-7; size: NA; CDR3: CASSQERPGFYEQYF; DNA: TGCGCCAGCAGCCAAGAAAGGCCGGGATTTTACGAGCAGTACTTC
D: TRBD1; V: TRBV12-3/TRBV12-4; J: TRBJ2-3; size: few; CDR3: CASRGQGLYTDTQYF; DNA: TGTGCCAGCAGGGGACAGGGCTTGTACACAGATACGCAGTATTTT
D: TRBD1; V: TRBV20-1; J: TRBJ2-3; size: few; CDR3: CSARGLDRATDTQYF; DNA: TGCAGTGCTAGAGGTCTGGACAGGGCGACAGATACGCAGTATTTT
D: TRBD2; V: TRBV19; J: TRBJ2-5; size: few; CDR3: CASSILAGETQYF; DNA: TGTGCCAGTAGTATTCTAGCGGGAGAGACCCAGTACTTC
D: NA; V: TRBV19; J: TRBJ2-3; size: NA; CDR3: CASSRSGTDTQYF; DNA: TGTGCCAGTAGTAGGAGCGGCACAGATACGCAGTATTTT
D: TRBD2; V: TRBV7-6; J: TRBJ2-5; size: NA; CDR3: CASSPADVAGGLKETQYF; DNA: TGTGCCAGCAGCCCAGCGGATGTTGCGGGGGGCTTAAAAGAGACCCAGTACTTC
D: NA; V: TRBV27; J: TRBJ2-3; size: few; CDR3: CASSLRVPTTDTQYF; DNA: TGTGCCAGCAGTTTAAGGGTGCCAACCACAGATACGCAGTATTTT
D: NA; V: TRBV13; J: TRBJ2-3; size: many; CDR3: CASSLVGGESTDTQYF; DNA: TGTGCCAGCAGCTTAGTAGGAGGCGAGTCGACAGATACGCAGTATTTT
D: NA; V: TRBV27; J: TRBJ1-5; size: few; CDR3: CASSLRGGIDQPQHF; DNA: TGTGCCAGCAGTTTACGGGGGGGTATCGATCAGCCCCAGCATTTT
D: TRBD1; V: TRBV4-3; J: TRBJ2-5; size: few; CDR3: CASSHGTGYQETQYF; DNA: TGCGCCAGCAGCCATGGGACAGGGTACCAAGAGACCCAGTACTTC
D: TRBD1; V: TRBV7-9; J: TRBJ2-7; size: many; CDR3: CASSRRDSYEQYF; DNA: TGTGCCAGCAGCCGCCGGGACAGCTACGAGCAGTACTTC
D: TRBD2; V: TRBV6-2/TRBV6-3; J: TRBJ2-1; size: NA; CDR3: CASSSVTSGGHNEQFF; DNA: TGTGCCAGCAGTTCGGTTACTAGCGGGGGACACAATGAGCAGTTCTTC
D: TRBD1; V: TRBV27; J: TRBJ1-5; size: NA; CDR3: CASSPQGWNQPQHF; DNA: TGTGCCAGCAGTCCACAGGGGTGGAATCAGCCCCAGCATTTT
D: TRBD2; V: TRBV7-9; J: TRBJ2-7; size: NA; CDR3: CASSSVAGGGSEQYF; DNA: TGTGCCAGCAGCTCCGTAGCGGGGGGTGGCAGCGAGCAGTACTTC
D: NA; V: TRBV20-1; J: TRBJ2-7; size: NA; CDR3: CSAQEGYEQYF; DNA: TGCAGTGCCCAAGAGGGCTACGAGCAGTACTTC
D: NA; V: TRBV29-1; J: TRBJ2-1; size: many; CDR3: CSAREIGGEEQFF; DNA: TGCAGCGCTAGGGAGATCGGGGGAGAGGAGCAGTTCTTC
D: NA; V: TRBV6-5; J: TRBJ2-1; size: many; CDR3: CASRGVADYNEQFF; DNA: TGTGCCAGCAGGGGGGTAGCGGATTACAATGAGCAGTTCTTC
D: TRBD1; V: TRBV20-1; J: TRBJ2-7; size: NA; CDR3: CSARAPLVGQGPYEQYF; DNA: TGCAGTGCTAGAGCACCCTTAGTAGGACAGGGGCCCTACGAGCAGTACTTC
D: NA; V: TRBV27; J: TRBJ2-5; size: NA; CDR3: CASRQPGVKTQYF; DNA: TGTGCCAGCAGGCAGCCAGGGGTGAAGACCCAGTACTTC
D: NA; V: TRBV7-8; J: TRBJ2-3; size: NA; CDR3: CASSSPLTGTENTDTQYF; DNA: TGTGCCAGCAGCTCACCCCTAACCGGGACGGAGAACACAGATACGCAGTATTTT
D: TRBD1; V: TRBV6-6; J: TRBJ1-5; size: few; CDR3: CASSQLDRGNQPQHF; DNA: TGTGCCAGCAGTCAACTCGACAGGGGAAATCAGCCCCAGCATTTT
D: NA; V: TRBV29-1; J: TRBJ2-2; size: many; CDR3: CSASSAFDTGELFF; DNA: TGCAGCGCCAGCAGTGCGTTTGACACCGGGGAGCTGTTTTTT